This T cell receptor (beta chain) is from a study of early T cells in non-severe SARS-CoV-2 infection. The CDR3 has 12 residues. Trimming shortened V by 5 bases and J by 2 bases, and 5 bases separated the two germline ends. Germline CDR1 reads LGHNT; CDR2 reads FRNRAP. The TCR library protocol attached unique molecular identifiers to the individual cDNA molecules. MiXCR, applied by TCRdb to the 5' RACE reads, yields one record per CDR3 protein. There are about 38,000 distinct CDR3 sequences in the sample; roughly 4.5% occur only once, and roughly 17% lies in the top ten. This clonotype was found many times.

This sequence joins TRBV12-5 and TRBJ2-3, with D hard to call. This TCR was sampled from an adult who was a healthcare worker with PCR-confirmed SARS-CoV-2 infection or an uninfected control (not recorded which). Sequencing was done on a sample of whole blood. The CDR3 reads CASGPDTDTQYF. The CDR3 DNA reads TGTGCTAGTGGTCCCGACACAGATACGCAGTATTTT. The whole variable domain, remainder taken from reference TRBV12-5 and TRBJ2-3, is DARVTQTPRHKVTEMGQEVTMRCQPILGHNTVFWYRQTMMQGLELLAYFRNRAPLDDSGMPKDRFSAEMPDATLATLKIQPSEPRDSAVYFCASGPDTDTQYFGPGTRLTVL.